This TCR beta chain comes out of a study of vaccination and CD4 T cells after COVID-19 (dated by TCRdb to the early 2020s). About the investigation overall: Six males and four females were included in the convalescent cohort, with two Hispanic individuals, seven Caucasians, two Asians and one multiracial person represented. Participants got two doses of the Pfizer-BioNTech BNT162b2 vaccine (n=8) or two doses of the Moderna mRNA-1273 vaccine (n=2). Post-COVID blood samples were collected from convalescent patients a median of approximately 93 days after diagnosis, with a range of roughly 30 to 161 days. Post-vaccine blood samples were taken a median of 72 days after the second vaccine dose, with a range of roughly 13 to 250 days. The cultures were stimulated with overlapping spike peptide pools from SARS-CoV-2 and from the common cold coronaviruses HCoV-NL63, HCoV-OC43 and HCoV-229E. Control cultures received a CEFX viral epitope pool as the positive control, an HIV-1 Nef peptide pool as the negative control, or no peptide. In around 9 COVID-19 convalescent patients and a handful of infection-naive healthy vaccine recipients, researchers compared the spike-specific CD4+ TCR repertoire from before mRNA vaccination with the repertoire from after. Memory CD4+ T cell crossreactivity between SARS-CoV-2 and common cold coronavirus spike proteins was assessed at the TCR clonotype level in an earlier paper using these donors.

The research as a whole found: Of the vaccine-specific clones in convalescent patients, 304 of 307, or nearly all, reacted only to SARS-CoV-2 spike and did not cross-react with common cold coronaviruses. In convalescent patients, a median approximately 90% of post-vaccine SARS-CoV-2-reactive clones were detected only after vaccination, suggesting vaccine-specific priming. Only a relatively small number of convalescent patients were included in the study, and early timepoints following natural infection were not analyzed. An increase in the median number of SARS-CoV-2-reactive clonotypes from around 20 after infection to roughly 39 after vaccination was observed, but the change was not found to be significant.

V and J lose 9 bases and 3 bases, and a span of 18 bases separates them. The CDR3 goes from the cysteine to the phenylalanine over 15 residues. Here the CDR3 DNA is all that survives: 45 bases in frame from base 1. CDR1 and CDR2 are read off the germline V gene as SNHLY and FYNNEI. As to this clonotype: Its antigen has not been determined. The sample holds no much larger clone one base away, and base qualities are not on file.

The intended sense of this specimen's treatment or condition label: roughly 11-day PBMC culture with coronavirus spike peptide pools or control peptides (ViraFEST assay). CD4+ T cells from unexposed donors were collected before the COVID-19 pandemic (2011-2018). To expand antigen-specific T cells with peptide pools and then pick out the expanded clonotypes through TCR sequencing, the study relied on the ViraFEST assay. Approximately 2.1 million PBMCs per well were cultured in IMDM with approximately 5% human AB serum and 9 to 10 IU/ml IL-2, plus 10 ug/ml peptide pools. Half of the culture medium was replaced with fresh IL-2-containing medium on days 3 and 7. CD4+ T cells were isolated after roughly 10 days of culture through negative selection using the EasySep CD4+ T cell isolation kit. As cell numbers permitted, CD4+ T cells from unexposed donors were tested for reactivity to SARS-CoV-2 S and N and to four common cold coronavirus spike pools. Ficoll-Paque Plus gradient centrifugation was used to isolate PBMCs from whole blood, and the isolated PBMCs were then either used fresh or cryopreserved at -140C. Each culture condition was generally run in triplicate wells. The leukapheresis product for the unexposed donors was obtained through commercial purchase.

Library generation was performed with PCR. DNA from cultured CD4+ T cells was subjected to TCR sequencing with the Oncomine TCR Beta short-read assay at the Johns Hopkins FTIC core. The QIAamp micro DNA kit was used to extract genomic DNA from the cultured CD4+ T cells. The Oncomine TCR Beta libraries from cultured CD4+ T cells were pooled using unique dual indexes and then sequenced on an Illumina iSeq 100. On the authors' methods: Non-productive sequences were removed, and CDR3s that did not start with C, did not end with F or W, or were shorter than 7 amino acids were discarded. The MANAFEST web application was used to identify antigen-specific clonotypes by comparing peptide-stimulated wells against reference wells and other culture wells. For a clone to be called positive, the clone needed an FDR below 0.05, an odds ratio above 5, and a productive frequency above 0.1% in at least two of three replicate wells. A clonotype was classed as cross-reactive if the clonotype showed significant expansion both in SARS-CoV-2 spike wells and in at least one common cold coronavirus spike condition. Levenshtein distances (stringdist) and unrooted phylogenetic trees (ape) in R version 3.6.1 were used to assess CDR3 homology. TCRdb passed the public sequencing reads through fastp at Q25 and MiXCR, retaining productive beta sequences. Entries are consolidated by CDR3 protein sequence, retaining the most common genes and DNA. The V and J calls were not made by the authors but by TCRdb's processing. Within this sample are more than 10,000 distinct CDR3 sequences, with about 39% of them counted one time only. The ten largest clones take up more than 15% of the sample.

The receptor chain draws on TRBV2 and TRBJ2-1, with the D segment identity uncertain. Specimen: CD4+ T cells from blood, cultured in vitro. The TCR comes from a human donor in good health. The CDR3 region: CASPTNPLIYNEQFF. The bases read TGTGCCAGTCCAACCAACCCGCTGATCTACAATGAGCAGTTCTTC.